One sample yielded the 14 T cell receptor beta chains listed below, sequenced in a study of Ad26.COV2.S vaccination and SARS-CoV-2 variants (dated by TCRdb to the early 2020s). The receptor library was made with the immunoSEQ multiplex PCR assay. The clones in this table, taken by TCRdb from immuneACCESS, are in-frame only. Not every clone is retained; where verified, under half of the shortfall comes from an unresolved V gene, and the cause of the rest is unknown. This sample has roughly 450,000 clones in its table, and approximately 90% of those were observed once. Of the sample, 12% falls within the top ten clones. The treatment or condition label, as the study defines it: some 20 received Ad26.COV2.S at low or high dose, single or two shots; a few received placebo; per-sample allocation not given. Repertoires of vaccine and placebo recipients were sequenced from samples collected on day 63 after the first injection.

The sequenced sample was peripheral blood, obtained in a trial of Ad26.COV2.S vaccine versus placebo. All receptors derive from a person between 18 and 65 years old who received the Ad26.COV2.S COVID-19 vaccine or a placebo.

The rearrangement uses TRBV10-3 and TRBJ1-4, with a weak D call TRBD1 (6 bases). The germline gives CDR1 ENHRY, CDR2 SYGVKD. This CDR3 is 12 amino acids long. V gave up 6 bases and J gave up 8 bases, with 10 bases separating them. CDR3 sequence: CAISGTTEKLFF. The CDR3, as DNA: TGTGCCATCAGCGGGACAACCGAAAAACTGTTTTTT.

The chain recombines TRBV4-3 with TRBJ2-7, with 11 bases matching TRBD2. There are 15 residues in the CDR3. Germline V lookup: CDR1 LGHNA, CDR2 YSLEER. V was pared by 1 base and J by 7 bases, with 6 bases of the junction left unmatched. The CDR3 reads CASSQGTSGSGEQYF. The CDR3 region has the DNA TGCGCCAGCAGCCAAGGAACTAGCGGGAGTGGAGAGCAGTACTTC.

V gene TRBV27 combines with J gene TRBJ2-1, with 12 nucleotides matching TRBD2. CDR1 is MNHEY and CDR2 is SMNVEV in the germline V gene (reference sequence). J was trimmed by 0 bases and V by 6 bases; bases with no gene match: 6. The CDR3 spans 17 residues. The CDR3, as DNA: TGTGCCAGCAGCTCCCCGACTAGCGGGAGCTCCTACAATGAGCAGTTCTTC. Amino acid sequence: CASSSPTSGSSYNEQFF.

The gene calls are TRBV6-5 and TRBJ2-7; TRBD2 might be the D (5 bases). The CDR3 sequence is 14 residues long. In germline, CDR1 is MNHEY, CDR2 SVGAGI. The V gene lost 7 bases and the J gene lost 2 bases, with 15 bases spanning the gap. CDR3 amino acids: CASTDFGGAYEQYF. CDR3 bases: TGTGCCAGCACCGACTTTGGAGGAGCCTACGAGCAGTACTTC.

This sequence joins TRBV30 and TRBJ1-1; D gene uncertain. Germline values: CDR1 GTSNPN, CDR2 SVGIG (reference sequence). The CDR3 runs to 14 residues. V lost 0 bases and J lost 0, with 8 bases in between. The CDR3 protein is CAWSVQVLNTEAFF. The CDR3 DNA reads TGTGCCTGGAGTGTACAAGTTTTGAACACTGAAGCTTTCTTT.

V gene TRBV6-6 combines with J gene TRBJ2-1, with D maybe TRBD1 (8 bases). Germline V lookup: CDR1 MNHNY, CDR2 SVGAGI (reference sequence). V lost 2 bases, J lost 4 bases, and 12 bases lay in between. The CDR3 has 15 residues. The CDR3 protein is CASSYTGGGYNEQFF. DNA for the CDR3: TGTGCCAGCAGTTACACAGGGGGGGGATACAATGAGCAGTTCTTC.

For the CDR3, the DNA is TGTGCCAGCAGCTCCAGACAGGGGGGTGAAAAACTGTTTTTT. Its translation is CASSSRQGGEKLFF. The chain employs TRBV7-6 and TRBJ1-4, with 9 bases matching TRBD1. Trimming at V came to 4 bases and at J to 7 bases, leaving 4 bases not matched to a gene. This CDR3 region has 14 residues. The germline V gene has CDR1 SGHVS and CDR2 FNYEAQ.

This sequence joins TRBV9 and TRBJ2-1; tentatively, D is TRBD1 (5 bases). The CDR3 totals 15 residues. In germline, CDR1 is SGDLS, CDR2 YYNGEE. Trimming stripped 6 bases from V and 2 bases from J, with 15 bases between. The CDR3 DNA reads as TGTGCCAGCACCCGAGACAGATCCCCCTACAATGAGCAGTTCTTC. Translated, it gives CASTRDRSPYNEQFF.

CDR3 nucleotides: TGTGCCAGCAGTGCGGACAGTCCGAGCTCCTATAATTCACCCCTCCACTTT. This gives the protein CASSADSPSSYNSPLHF. This rearrangement joins TRBV6-1 to TRBJ1-6, with D possibly TRBD1 on 6 matching bases. V lost 4 bases and J 0 bases, leaving 13 bases between the germline ends. Germline V gene lookup returns CDR1 MNHNS and CDR2 SASEGT. The CDR3 has 17 amino acids.

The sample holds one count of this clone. This CDR3 is CASSQDAGGAGEAFF. The CDR3 region has the DNA TGCGCCAGCAGCCAAGATGCAGGGGGCGCGGGTGAAGCTTTCTTT. The chain links TRBV4-1 to TRBJ1-1, with TRBD1 matching over 8 bases. V lost 0 bases to trimming and J lost 7 bases; unmatched junction nucleotides: 7. This CDR3 has 15 residues. The germline CDR1 and CDR2 sequences are MGHRA and YSYEKL.

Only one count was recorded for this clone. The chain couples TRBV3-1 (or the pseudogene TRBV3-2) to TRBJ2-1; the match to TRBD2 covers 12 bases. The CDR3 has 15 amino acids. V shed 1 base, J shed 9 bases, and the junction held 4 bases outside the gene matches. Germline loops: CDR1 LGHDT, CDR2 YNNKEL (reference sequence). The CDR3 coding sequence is TGTGCCAGCAGCCAAGGGACTAGCGGGATGGGTGAGCAGTTCTTC. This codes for CASSQGTSGMGEQFF.

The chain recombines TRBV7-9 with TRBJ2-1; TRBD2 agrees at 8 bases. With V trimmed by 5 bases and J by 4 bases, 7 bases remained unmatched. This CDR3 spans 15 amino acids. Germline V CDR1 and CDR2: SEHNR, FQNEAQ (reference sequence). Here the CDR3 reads CASSRSGTTYNEQFF. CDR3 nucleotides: TGTGCCAGCAGCCGTAGCGGGACCACTTACAATGAGCAGTTCTTC. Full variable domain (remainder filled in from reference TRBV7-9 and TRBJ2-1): DTGVSQNPRHKITKRGQNVTFRCDPISEHNRLYWYRQTLGQGPEFLTYFQNEAQLEKSRLLSDRFSAERPKGSFSTLEIQRTEQGDSAMYLCASSRSGTTYNEQFFGPGTRLTVL.

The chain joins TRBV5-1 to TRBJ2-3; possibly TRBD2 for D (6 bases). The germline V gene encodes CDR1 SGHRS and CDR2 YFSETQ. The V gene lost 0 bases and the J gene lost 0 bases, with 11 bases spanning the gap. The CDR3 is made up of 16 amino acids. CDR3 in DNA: TGCGCCAGCAGCTTGGCTGCGGGACGGAGCACAGATACGCAGTATTTT. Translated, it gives CASSLAAGRSTDTQYF.

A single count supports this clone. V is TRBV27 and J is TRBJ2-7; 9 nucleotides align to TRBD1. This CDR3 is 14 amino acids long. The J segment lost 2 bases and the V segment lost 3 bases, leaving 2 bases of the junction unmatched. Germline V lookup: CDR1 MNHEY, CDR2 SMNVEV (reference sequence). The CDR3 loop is CASSFRDRAYEQYF. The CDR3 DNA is TGTGCCAGCAGTTTCCGGGACAGGGCCTACGAGCAGTACTTC.